The sequence of this TCR beta chain was determined in a study of T-cell memory formation after mild COVID-19. Study outcomes and limitations: Pre-infection memory showed some responding clones, and this suggested that cross-reactive memory joined.

Germline lookup yields CDR1 LGHNA and CDR2 YSLEER. V dropped 3 bases and J dropped 5 bases, with 17 bases sitting between them. The CDR3 contains 16 residues. TCRdb processed the 5' RACE reads anew with MiXCR; each CDR3 protein has one entry. This sample carries about 210,000 distinct CDR3 sequences, around 25% of them seen once, and the ten largest clones take approximately 10%. With regard to this clonotype: Its antigen is still unknown.

This clonotype was obtained from an adult woman who had mild COVID-19 (a few samples of this study predate the infection). Cell type and time point are not known. The chain is built from TRBV4-3 and TRBJ1-5; D might be TRBD1 (6 bases). The source material was PBMCs or a T cell subset sorted from them (not recorded which). CDR3 nucleotides: TGCGCCAGCAGCCAGGACGCCGGTACAGGGCATCAGCCCCAGCATTTT. As protein: CASSQDAGTGHQPQHF.